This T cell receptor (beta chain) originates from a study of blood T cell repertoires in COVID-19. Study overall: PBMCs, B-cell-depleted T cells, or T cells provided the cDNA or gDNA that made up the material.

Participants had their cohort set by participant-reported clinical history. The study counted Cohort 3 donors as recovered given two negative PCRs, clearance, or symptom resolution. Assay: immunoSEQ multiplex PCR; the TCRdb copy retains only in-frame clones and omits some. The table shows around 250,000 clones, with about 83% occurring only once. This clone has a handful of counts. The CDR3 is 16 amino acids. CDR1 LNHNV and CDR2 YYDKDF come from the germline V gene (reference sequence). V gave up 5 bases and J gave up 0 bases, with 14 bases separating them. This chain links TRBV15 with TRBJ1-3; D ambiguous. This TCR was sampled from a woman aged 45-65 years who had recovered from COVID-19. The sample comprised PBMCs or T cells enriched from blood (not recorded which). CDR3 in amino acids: CATSHEVRFSGNTIYF. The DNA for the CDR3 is TGTGCCACCAGCCACGAGGTGCGTTTCTCTGGAAACACCATATATTTT.